A selection of T cell receptor beta chains follows, all from one sample in a study of cytomegalovirus exposure and HLA in healthy donors. The repertoire was sequenced with immunoSEQ multiplex PCR; TCRdb's copy has only in-frame clones and lacks some. Of about 190,000 clones listed, 65% to 80% are singletons. Sequencing was performed on PBMCs. Source of these receptors: a woman aged 40 to 55 in good health and CMV-seronegative. Both conserved end residues are part of each CDR3. D genes are given only for firm matches. Clone size is given for some rows only: seen once, a few or many times, or a class if the clone is expanded.

j_gene | v_gene | abundance | d_gene | CDR3aa | CDR3nt
TRBJ1-2 | TRBV19 | few | - | CASSPTRGGSYGYTF | TGTGCCAGTAGTCCTACACGGGGGGGGAGCTATGGCTACACCTTC
TRBJ1-1 | TRBV14 | - | TRBD1 | CASSPGTVITEAFF | TGTGCCAGCAGCCCGGGGACAGTAATAACTGAAGCTTTCTTT
TRBJ2-2 | TRBV9 | - | TRBD2 | CASSAILALNTGELFF | TGTGCCAGCAGCGCCATACTAGCGCTGAACACCGGGGAGCTGTTTTTT
TRBJ2-7 | TRBV9 | - | - | CASSVVGKADEQYF | TGTGCCAGCAGCGTAGTCGGGAAGGCGGACGAGCAGTACTTC
TRBJ1-2 | TRBV19 | - | - | CASSTRINYGYTF | TGTGCCAGTAGTACCAGGATAAACTATGGCTACACCTTC
TRBJ1-1 | TRBV2 | - | - | CASSILRTSNTEAFF | TGTGCCAGCAGCATACTCCGGACATCGAACACTGAAGCTTTCTTT
TRBJ1-2 | TRBV9 | - | - | CASSAPGGYTF | TGTGCCAGCAGCGCCCCAGGTGGCTACACCTTC
TRBJ1-4 | TRBV2 | - | - | CASSEQGGPNEKLFF | TGTGCCAGCAGTGAACAGGGAGGCCCGAATGAAAAACTGTTTTTT
TRBJ1-4 | TRBV4-2 | - | - | CASSPSAGEEEKLFF | TGTGCCAGCAGCCCCAGTGCAGGGGAAGAGGAAAAACTGTTTTTT
TRBJ2-3 | TRBV9 | - | - | CASSALSSADTQYF | TGTGCCAGCAGCGCCTTATCTAGCGCAGATACGCAGTATTTT
TRBJ1-5 | TRBV12-5 | - | TRBD1 | CASGAGGLNQPQHF | TGTGCTAGTGGTGCAGGGGGTTTGAATCAGCCCCAGCATTTT
TRBJ1-5 | TRBV10-3 | few | - | CAISGQLLSPQHF | TGTGCCATCAGTGGACAGCTCCTTTCGCCCCAGCATTTT
TRBJ2-7 | TRBV9 | - | TRBD1 | CASSTQQGSSYEQYF | TGTGCCAGCAGCACCCAACAGGGGAGCTCCTACGAGCAGTACTTC
TRBJ2-1 | TRBV4-3 | - | TRBD2 | CASSLTGTSGYNEQFF | TGCGCCAGCAGCCTGACCGGGACTAGCGGATACAATGAGCAGTTCTTC
TRBJ1-2 | TRBV7-9 | - | - | CASSPSPDYGYTF | TGTGCCAGCAGCCCGAGCCCGGACTATGGCTACACCTTC
TRBJ1-2 | TRBV7-2 | - | TRBD1 | CASSEGMTGYGYTF | TGTGCCAGCAGCGAGGGGATGACAGGGTATGGCTACACCTTC
TRBJ1-1 | TRBV20-1 | - | - | CRGAGTEAFF | TGCAGGGGGGCCGGCACTGAAGCTTTCTTT
TRBJ1-2 | TRBV5-6 | - | TRBD1 | CASSLDRGRYGYTF | TGTGCCAGCAGCTTGGACAGGGGACGGTATGGCTACACCTTC
TRBJ1-2 | TRBV5-4 | - | - | CASSFDFYGYTF | TGTGCCAGCAGCTTCGACTTCTATGGCTACACCTTC
TRBJ1-4 | TRBV28 | - | - | CASSTRGGGIEKLFF | TGTGCCAGCAGTACCCGGGGGGGAGGGATTGAAAAACTGTTTTTT